This TCR beta chain stems from a study of shared clonotypes between healthy human individuals. General study findings and limits: Among donors, the sharing of clonotypes was expected to be influenced by sequencing depth. Generation probabilities were higher for clonotypes shared across all four sorted-subset donors than for unshared ones. Naive subsets usually exceeded memory subsets in estimated richness.

Comment on this clone: Its antigen is not identified.

The germline V gene encodes CDR1 SGHDT and CDR2 YYEEEE. This CDR3 has 15 residues. Deletions cut 5 bases from V and 0 bases from J, with 9 bases between. Execution of the assay was at deep level. TCRdb's copy holds only in-frame clones and misses some; the assay was immunoSEQ multiplex PCR. The repertoire holds roughly 700,000 clones, with 74% as singletons. The sample consisted of memory CD4+ T cells sorted from blood. The subset: CD45RA-negative fraction. V and J are TRBV5-6 and TRBJ2-6; D is uncertain. The sequence was obtained from a woman aged 25 to 45 in good health. This CDR3 is CASSSLNSGANVLTF. In DNA form, the CDR3 reads TGTGCCAGCAGTTCGCTTAACTCTGGGGCCAACGTCCTGACTTTC.